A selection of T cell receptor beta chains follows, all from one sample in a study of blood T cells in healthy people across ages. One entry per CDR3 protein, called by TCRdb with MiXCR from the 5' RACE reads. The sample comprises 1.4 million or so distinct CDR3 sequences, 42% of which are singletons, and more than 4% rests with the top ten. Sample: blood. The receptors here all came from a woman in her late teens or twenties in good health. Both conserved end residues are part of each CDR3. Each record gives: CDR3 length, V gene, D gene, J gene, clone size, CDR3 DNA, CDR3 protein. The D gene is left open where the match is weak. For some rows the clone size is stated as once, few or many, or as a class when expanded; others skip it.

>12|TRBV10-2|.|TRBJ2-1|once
TGCGCCAGCACAACTCAGAGGGGGACCCAGTTCTTC
CASTTQRGTQFF
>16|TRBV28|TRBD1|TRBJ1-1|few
TGTGCCAGCAGATCCAGGGGGAAGACGGCGGAGCTGGGAGCTTTCTTT
CASRSRGKTAELGAFF
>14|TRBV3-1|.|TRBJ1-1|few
TGTGCCAGCAGCCAGGGGTTGTACTACACTGAAGCTTTCTTT
CASSQGLYYTEAFF
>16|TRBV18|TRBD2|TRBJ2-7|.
TGTGCCAGCTCAGTAGTACCGGCGGGAGTTGACAATGAGCAGTACTTC
CASSVVPAGVDNEQYF
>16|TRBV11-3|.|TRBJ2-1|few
TGTGCCAGCAGCTTAACAGGCGGGGTGGTTTACAATGAGCAGTTCTTC
CASSLTGGVVYNEQFF
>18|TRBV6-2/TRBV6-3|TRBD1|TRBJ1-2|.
TGTGCCAGCAGTTATTCCCGGGACAGGGGAGAAGAAGGCTATGGCTACACCTTC
CASSYSRDRGEEGYGYTF
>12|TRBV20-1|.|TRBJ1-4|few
TGCAGTGCAAGCCCTTCCGGCGAAAAACTGTTTTTT
CSASPSGEKLFF
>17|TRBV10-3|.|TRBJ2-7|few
TGTGCCATCAGTGAGTCCATGGCACATTCGCTCTCCTACGAGCAGTACTTC
CAISESMAHSLSYEQYF
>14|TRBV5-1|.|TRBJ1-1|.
TGCGCCAGCAGCTTATGGAGCAGTAACACTGAAGCTTTCTTT
CASSLWSSNTEAFF
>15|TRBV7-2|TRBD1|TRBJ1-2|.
TGTGCCAGCAGCCGGGACAGGGGGGGTAACTATGGCTACACCTTC
CASSRDRGGNYGYTF
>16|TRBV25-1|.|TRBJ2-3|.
TGTGCCAGCAGCGGACACAGGGTGGTCGGCACAGATACGCAGTATTTT
CASSGHRVVGTDTQYF
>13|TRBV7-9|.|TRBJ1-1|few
TGTGCCAGCAGCCCAGTTGGGGAAACTGAAGCTTTCTTT
CASSPVGETEAFF
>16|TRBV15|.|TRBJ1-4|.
TGTGCCACCAGCAGAGAGGGCACCACAACTAATGAAAAACTGTTTTTT
CATSREGTTTNEKLFF
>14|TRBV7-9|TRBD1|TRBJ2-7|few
TGTGCCAGCAGCCCAACGACAGGGTTCCACGAGCAGTACTTC
CASSPTTGFHEQYF
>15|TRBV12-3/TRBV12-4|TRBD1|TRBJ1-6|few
TGTGCCAGCAGCCGACTGGGACAGGGCCCTTCACCCCTCCACTTT
CASSRLGQGPSPLHF
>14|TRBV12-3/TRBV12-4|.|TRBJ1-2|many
TGTGCCAGCAGTTTACAACAGGGTACCTATGGCTACACCTTC
CASSLQQGTYGYTF
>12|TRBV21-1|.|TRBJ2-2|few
TGTGCCAGCCGCTTTGTGAGGGGGGAGCTGTTTTTT
CASRFVRGELFF
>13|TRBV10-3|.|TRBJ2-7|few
TGTGCCATCAGTGAGTCTAGGGCATACGAGCAGTACTTC
CAISESRAYEQYF
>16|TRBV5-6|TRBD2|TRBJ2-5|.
TGTGCCAGCAGCAACTCCCCGGGACTAGCGGGAGAGACCCAGTACTTC
CASSNSPGLAGETQYF
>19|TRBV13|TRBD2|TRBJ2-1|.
TGTGCCAGCAGCTTAGAACAGGGTCGTTTAGCGGGGTCCTTCAATGAGCAGTTCTTC
CASSLEQGRLAGSFNEQFF
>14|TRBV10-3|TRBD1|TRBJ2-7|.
TGTGCCATCAGTAGGGACAGCTTCTCCTACGAGCAGTACTTC
CAISRDSFSYEQYF
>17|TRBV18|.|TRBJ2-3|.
TGTGCCAGCTCACCGACCGGTGGGCAGGGTCGGACAGATACGCAGTATTTT
CASSPTGGQGRTDTQYF
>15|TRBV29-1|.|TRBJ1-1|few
TGCAGCGTTGCCCAACCGGCGGGGCACAACACTGAAGCTTTCTTT
CSVAQPAGHNTEAFF
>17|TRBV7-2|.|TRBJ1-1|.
TGTGCCAGCAGCCCCCGGGGGGAGGAGGTGTCGAACACTGAAGCTTTCTTT
CASSPRGEEVSNTEAFF
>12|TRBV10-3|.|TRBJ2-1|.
TGTGCCATCAGTGCCCCCTACTACGAGCAGTTCTTC
CAISAPYYEQFF
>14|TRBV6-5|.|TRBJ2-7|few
TGTGCCAGCAGTTACTCGAGTGGGGGTGACGAGCAGTACTTC
CASSYSSGGDEQYF
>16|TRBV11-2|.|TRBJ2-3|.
TGTGCCAGCAGCTCCACAAAGGGGGGGGCATTACATACGCAGTATTTT
CASSSTKGGALHTQYF
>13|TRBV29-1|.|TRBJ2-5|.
TGCAGCGTACAGAACCCTGGGAGGGAGACCCAGTACTTC
CSVQNPGRETQYF
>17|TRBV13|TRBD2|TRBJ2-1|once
TGTGCCAGCAGCCCTAATGTAGGGACTAGCGGAAACAATGAGCAGTTCTTC
CASSPNVGTSGNNEQFF
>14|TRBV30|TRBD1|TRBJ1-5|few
TGTGCCTGGGGTACGGGACAGGGGAGTCAGCCCCAGCATTTT
CAWGTGQGSQPQHF
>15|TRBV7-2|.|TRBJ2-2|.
TGTGCCAGCAGTACCTCTACGACGAACACCGGGGAGCTGTTTTTT
CASSTSTTNTGELFF
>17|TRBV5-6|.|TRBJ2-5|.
TGTGCCAGCAGCTCTACTCTCCCTGGCGGGATACAAGAGACCCAGTACTTC
CASSSTLPGGIQETQYF
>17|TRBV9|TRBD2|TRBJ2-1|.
TGTGCCAGCAGCGTAGGGGCCCGGACTAGCAGTTACAATGAGCAGTTCTTC
CASSVGARTSSYNEQFF
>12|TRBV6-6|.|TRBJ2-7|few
TGTGCCAGCAGTTCCCGCGACTACGAGCAGTACTTC
CASSSRDYEQYF
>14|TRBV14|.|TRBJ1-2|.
TGTGCCAGCAGTATAGGACAGACACCCTATGGCTACACCTTC
CASSIGQTPYGYTF
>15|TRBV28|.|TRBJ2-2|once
TGTGCCAGCAGCGGCAGCGGATTAAACACCGGGGAGCTGTTTTTT
CASSGSGLNTGELFF
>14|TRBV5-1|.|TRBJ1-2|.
TGCGCCAGCAGCCGGGACGGATCTAACTATGGCTACACCTTC
CASSRDGSNYGYTF
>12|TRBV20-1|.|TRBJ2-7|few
TGCAGTGTGTCCCCAAGCTCCTACGAGCAGTACTTC
CSVSPSSYEQYF
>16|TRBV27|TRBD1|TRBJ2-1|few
TGTGCCAGCAGTTTGGGGACAGGGGGCTTTTACAATGAGCAGTTCTTC
CASSLGTGGFYNEQFF
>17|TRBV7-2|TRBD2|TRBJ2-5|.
TGTGCCAGCAGCTTAGGACTAGCGGGCTTACCTTACAATGAGCAGTACTTC
CASSLGLAGLPYNEQYF
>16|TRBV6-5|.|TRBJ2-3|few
TGTGCCAGCACTAAAATCGGGGCGCGGACTGAAGATACGCAGTATTTT
CASTKIGARTEDTQYF
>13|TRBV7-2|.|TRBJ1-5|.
TGTGCCAGCAGCCGGAACCAAAATCAGCCCCAGCATTTT
CASSRNQNQPQHF
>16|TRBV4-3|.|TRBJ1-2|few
TGCGCCAGCAGCCAAGATCGATTTACGCACGGCCTAGGCTACACCTTC
CASSQDRFTHGLGYTF
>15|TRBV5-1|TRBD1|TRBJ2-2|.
TGCGCCAGCAGCTTTGGGACAGCGGCCACCGGGGAGCTGTTTTTT
CASSFGTAATGELFF